These T cell receptor beta chains were read from a single sample in a study of regulatory T cells in long-lasting Graves disease. TCRdb recomputed calls from the multiplex PCR reads with MiXCR, one row per CDR3 protein. The sample consists of roughly 300,000 distinct CDR3 sequences, about 20% of them appearing once. The sample here was peripheral blood mononuclear cells (PBMCs), taken when the disease was refractory, from a patient treated with antithyroid drugs. Receptors were obtained from a female donor with Graves disease. Both conserved end residues are part of each CDR3. The order of the fields is clone size, V gene, J gene, D gene, CDR3 protein, CDR3 DNA. A D gene is named only where the DNA matches it firmly. Clone sizes are given selectively: once, few, many, or a class where the clone is expanded.

size: few
V: TRBV14
J: TRBJ2-7
D: TRBD1
CDR3: CASSQDFLMPGQPSYEQYF
DNA: TGTGCCAGCAGCCAAGATTTTTTGATGCCGGGACAGCCATCCTACGAGCAGTACTTC

size: many
V: TRBV29-1
J: TRBJ2-7
D: TRBD2
CDR3: CSVEGLAAYEQYF
DNA: TGCAGCGTTGAGGGACTAGCAGCCTACGAGCAGTACTTC

size: few
V: TRBV5-4
J: TRBJ2-5
D: -
CDR3: CASSLVGKGQETQYF
DNA: TGTGCCAGCAGCTTGGTTGGCAAAGGTCAAGAGACCCAGTACTTC

size: -
V: TRBV7-2
J: TRBJ1-2
D: -
CDR3: CASSLAVGGGYTF
DNA: TGTGCCAGCAGCTTAGCGGTGGGTGGTGGCTACACCTTC

size: few
V: TRBV5-5
J: TRBJ1-1
D: -
CDR3: CASSVQATEAFF
DNA: TGTGCCAGCAGCGTTCAAGCAACTGAAGCTTTCTTT

size: -
V: TRBV11-2
J: TRBJ2-1
D: TRBD1
CDR3: CASSFWDRVNEQFF
DNA: TGTGCCAGCAGCTTCTGGGACAGGGTCAATGAGCAGTTCTTC

size: few
V: TRBV12-3/TRBV12-4
J: TRBJ2-2
D: TRBD2
CDR3: CASSSARLAGSVGELFF
DNA: TGTGCCAGCAGTTCGGCTAGACTAGCGGGTAGCGTCGGGGAGCTGTTTTTT

size: few
V: TRBV9
J: TRBJ2-7
D: TRBD2
CDR3: CASSVGGGEPHEQYF
DNA: TGTGCCAGCAGCGTAGGGGGAGGGGAACCCCACGAGCAGTACTTC

size: -
V: TRBV7-3
J: TRBJ2-7
D: TRBD2
CDR3: CASSLTFRLAGGIMIPSEQYF
DNA: TGTGCCAGCAGCTTAACGTTCCGACTAGCGGGGGGGATAATGATTCCCTCCGAGCAGTACTTC

size: many
V: TRBV19
J: TRBJ1-2
D: -
CDR3: CASRATALNGYTF
DNA: TGTGCCAGTAGGGCAACAGCCTTGAATGGCTACACCTTC

size: -
V: TRBV18
J: TRBJ2-7
D: -
CDR3: CASSPGAYGYEQYF
DNA: TGTGCCAGCTCACCAGGGGCTTACGGCTACGAGCAGTACTTC

size: -
V: TRBV10-3
J: TRBJ2-7
D: -
CDR3: CAISEGDRSYEQYF
DNA: TGTGCCATCAGTGAAGGGGACCGCTCCTACGAGCAGTACTTC

size: many
V: TRBV9
J: TRBJ2-5
D: TRBD2
CDR3: CASSVDPGTSGRRETQYF
DNA: TGTGCCAGCAGCGTCGATCCCGGGACTAGCGGGAGGAGGGAGACCCAGTACTTC

size: many
V: TRBV6-2/TRBV6-3
J: TRBJ2-5
D: TRBD2
CDR3: CASSYWPAGGQGETQYF
DNA: TGTGCCAGCAGTTACTGGCCAGCGGGGGGGCAAGGGGAGACCCAGTACTTC

size: many
V: TRBV6-9
J: TRBJ2-5
D: -
CDR3: CASSYNGQKETQYF
DNA: TGTGCCAGCAGTTACAACGGACAGAAAGAGACCCAGTACTTC

size: many
V: TRBV29-1
J: TRBJ2-7
D: TRBD2
CDR3: CSVKVAGVDYEQYF
DNA: TGCAGCGTTAAGGTAGCGGGAGTAGACTACGAGCAGTACTTC

size: few
V: TRBV27
J: TRBJ1-5
D: -
CDR3: CASRTDGALENQPQHF
DNA: TGTGCCAGCAGGACAGATGGGGCCCTGGAAAATCAGCCCCAGCATTTT

size: few
V: TRBV20-1
J: TRBJ2-7
D: -
CDR3: CSASPGTTYEQYF
DNA: TGCAGTGCTAGCCCCGGGACAACCTACGAGCAGTACTTC

size: once
V: TRBV19
J: TRBJ2-7
D: -
CDR3: CASSSARTATYEQYF
DNA: TGTGCCAGTAGTTCAGCCCGGACAGCCACCTACGAGCAGTACTTC

size: few
V: TRBV6-4
J: TRBJ2-5
D: -
CDR3: CASRRGPETQYF
DNA: TGTGCCAGCCGGAGGGGCCCAGAGACCCAGTACTTC

size: many
V: TRBV24-1
J: TRBJ2-6
D: TRBD1
CDR3: CATSEGGQAGANVLTF
DNA: TGTGCCACCAGTGAGGGGGGACAGGCCGGGGCCAACGTCCTGACTTTC

size: few
V: TRBV15
J: TRBJ2-7
D: -
CDR3: CATSRGSFYEQYF
DNA: TGTGCCACCAGCCGCGGGTCCTTCTACGAGCAGTACTTC

size: few
V: TRBV28
J: TRBJ1-6
D: -
CDR3: CASSFLTQGSPLHF
DNA: TGTGCCAGCAGTTTCCTCACCCAGGGATCGCCCCTCCACTTT

size: many
V: TRBV12-3/TRBV12-4
J: TRBJ2-7
D: -
CDR3: CASSRQGPLEQYF
DNA: TGTGCCAGCAGCCGCCAGGGTCCCCTCGAGCAGTACTTC

size: few
V: TRBV25-1
J: TRBJ1-4
D: -
CDR3: CASSGTGAANEKLFF
DNA: TGTGCCAGCAGCGGCACAGGAGCGGCCAATGAAAAACTGTTTTTT

size: -
V: TRBV7-3
J: TRBJ1-2
D: -
CDR3: CASSLSGGQNYGYTF
DNA: TGTGCCAGCAGCTTATCTGGGGGGCAGAACTATGGCTACACCTTC

size: many
V: TRBV2
J: TRBJ2-7
D: TRBD1
CDR3: CASTPGGSYEQYF
DNA: TGTGCCAGCACCCCAGGGGGCTCCTACGAGCAGTACTTC

size: few
V: TRBV29-1
J: TRBJ2-7
D: -
CDR3: CSVERGTPTGYEQYF
DNA: TGCAGCGTTGAACGGGGGACCCCGACGGGCTACGAGCAGTACTTC

size: few
V: TRBV5-5
J: TRBJ1-2
D: -
CDR3: CASSLGSGLHGYTF
DNA: TGTGCCAGCAGCCTTGGGTCGGGGTTGCATGGCTACACCTTC

size: -
V: TRBV6-1
J: TRBJ1-6
D: -
CDR3: CASRSFGGSYNSPLHF
DNA: TGTGCCAGCAGGAGCTTTGGAGGCTCCTATAATTCACCCCTCCACTTT

size: many
V: TRBV20-1
J: TRBJ2-7
D: -
CDR3: CSALPHSGYEQYF
DNA: TGCAGTGCCCTCCCCCATAGCGGCTACGAGCAGTACTTC

size: -
V: TRBV3-1
J: TRBJ1-1
D: -
CDR3: CASSQESGEAFF
DNA: TGTGCCAGCAGCCAAGAGAGCGGAGAAGCTTTCTTT

size: -
V: TRBV11-3
J: TRBJ2-1
D: TRBD1
CDR3: CASSENQNGTGVSVDSYNEQFF
DNA: TGTGCCAGCAGCGAAAACCAGAACGGGACAGGGGTTTCGGTAGACTCCTACAATGAGCAGTTCTTC

size: many
V: TRBV12-3/TRBV12-4
J: TRBJ1-5
D: TRBD1
CDR3: CASSQQQGNQPQHF
DNA: TGTGCCAGCAGTCAACAACAGGGGAATCAGCCCCAGCATTTT

size: -
V: TRBV18
J: TRBJ1-6
D: -
CDR3: CASSPGGGNSPPHF
DNA: TGTGCCAGCTCACCGGGTGGGGGGAATTCACCCCCCCACTTT

size: many
V: TRBV20-1
J: TRBJ1-5
D: -
CDR3: CSARGGTRLNQPQHF
DNA: TGCAGTGCTAGAGGGGGGACGAGACTCAATCAGCCCCAGCATTTT

size: many
V: TRBV11-3
J: TRBJ2-2
D: TRBD1
CDR3: CASSLTGGFWTGELFF
DNA: TGTGCCAGCAGCTTGACAGGGGGTTTTTGGACCGGGGAGCTGTTTTTT

size: few
V: TRBV24-1
J: TRBJ1-5
D: TRBD1
CDR3: CATETGSGQPQHF
DNA: TGTGCCACCGAGACAGGGTCGGGTCAGCCCCAGCATTTT

size: -
V: TRBV18
J: TRBJ2-7
D: TRBD1
CDR3: CASLITGGDEQYF
DNA: TGTGCCAGCTTGATCACAGGGGGCGACGAGCAGTACTTC

size: few
V: TRBV20-1
J: TRBJ2-1
D: TRBD2
CDR3: CSASPSGSYNEQFF
DNA: TGCAGTGCTAGCCCTAGCGGGAGTTACAATGAGCAGTTCTTC

size: -
V: TRBV11-3
J: TRBJ2-3
D: -
CDR3: CASSLWSDTQYF
DNA: TGTGCCAGCAGCTTGTGGTCAGATACGCAGTATTTT

size: few
V: TRBV4-1
J: TRBJ2-7
D: TRBD2
CDR3: CASSQVGSGRAYEQYF
DNA: TGCGCCAGCAGCCAAGTCGGTAGCGGGAGGGCATACGAGCAGTACTTC

size: many
V: TRBV3-1
J: TRBJ1-1
D: -
CDR3: CASSQEADTEAFF
DNA: TGTGCCAGCAGCCAAGAAGCAGACACTGAAGCTTTCTTT

size: many
V: TRBV12-3/TRBV12-4
J: TRBJ1-2
D: -
CDR3: CASSSQGPYYGYTF
DNA: TGTGCCAGCAGTTCTCAGGGCCCGTACTATGGCTACACCTTC

size: many
V: TRBV10-3
J: TRBJ1-1
D: TRBD1
CDR3: CATRPRQGDTEAFF
DNA: TGTGCCACCCGACCTAGACAGGGGGACACTGAAGCTTTCTTT

size: few
V: TRBV6-2/TRBV6-3
J: TRBJ1-1
D: TRBD1
CDR3: CASSYPPWTGRTEAFF
DNA: TGTGCCAGCAGTTACCCGCCATGGACAGGGAGGACTGAAGCTTTCTTT

size: few
V: TRBV4-1
J: TRBJ2-7
D: -
CDR3: CASSQDLRTSYEQYF
DNA: TGCGCCAGCAGCCAAGATTTGAGGACCTCCTACGAGCAGTACTTC

size: -
V: TRBV20-1
J: TRBJ2-7
D: TRBD2
CDR3: CSARGTRGPYEQYF
DNA: TGCAGTGCTAGGGGGACTAGGGGCCCCTACGAGCAGTACTTC